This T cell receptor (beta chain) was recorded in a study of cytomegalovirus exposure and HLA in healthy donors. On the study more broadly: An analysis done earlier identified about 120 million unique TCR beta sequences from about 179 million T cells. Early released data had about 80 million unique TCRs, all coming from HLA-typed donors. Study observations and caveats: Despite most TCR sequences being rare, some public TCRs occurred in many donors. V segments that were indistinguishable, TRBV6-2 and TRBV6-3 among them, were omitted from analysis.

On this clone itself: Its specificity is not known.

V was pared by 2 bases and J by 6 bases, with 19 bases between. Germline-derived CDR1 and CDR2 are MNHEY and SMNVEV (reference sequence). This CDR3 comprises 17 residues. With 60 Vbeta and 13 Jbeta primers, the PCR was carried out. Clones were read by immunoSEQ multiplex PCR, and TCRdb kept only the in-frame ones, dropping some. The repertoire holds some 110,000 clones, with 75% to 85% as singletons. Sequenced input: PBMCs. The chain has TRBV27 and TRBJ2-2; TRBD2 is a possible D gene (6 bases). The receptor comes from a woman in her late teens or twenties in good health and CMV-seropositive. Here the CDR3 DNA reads TGTGCCAGCAGTTTACGCCTGACTAGGGTTGGGGCCGGGGAGCTGTTTTTT. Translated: CASSLRLTRVGAGELFF.